This is a list of T cell receptor beta chains from one sample in a study of shared clonotypes between healthy human individuals. The data were produced by immunoSEQ multiplex PCR, yet TCRdb's version contains in-frame clones alone and is incomplete. The table records roughly 1,000,000 clones, approximately 80% of them present only once. Sequences were obtained from memory CD4+ T cells from PBMCs. The receptors derive from a man aged 18 to 35 in good health. Some clones in this sample may be carry-over from other donors' samples. CDR3s include the opening cysteine and the closing phenylalanine or tryptophan. Fields, in order: D gene, clone size, V gene, CDR3 length, J gene, CDR3 DNA, CDR3 protein. The D gene is left open where the match is weak. Size tells how often a clone was seen (once, few, many) or the class of an expanded clone, and some rows leave it out.

NA,NA,TRBV7-9,12,TRBJ2-1,TGTGCCAGCTCAGCCAGATGGAATGAGCAGTTCTTC,CASSARWNEQFF
NA,NA,TRBV5-8,14,TRBJ1-1,TGTGCCAGCAGCTTAAGACTTATGAACACTGAAGCTTTCTTT,CASSLRLMNTEAFF
NA,NA,TRBV30,14,TRBJ1-4,TGTGCCTGGAGTCCGACAGATTACAATGAAAAACTGTTTTTT,CAWSPTDYNEKLFF
NA,NA,TRBV7-3,13,TRBJ2-3,TGTGCCAGCAGCTTACTCGGATGGGATACGCAGTATTTT,CASSLLGWDTQYF
TRBD1,many,TRBV2,13,TRBJ2-2,TGTGCCAGCGACAGGGAAAGCACCGGGGAGCTGTTTTTT,CASDRESTGELFF
NA,NA,TRBV5-1,14,TRBJ2-2,TGCGCCAGCAGCTTGGTTGGTGAACCCGGGGAGCTGTTTTTT,CASSLVGEPGELFF
NA,NA,TRBV28,15,TRBJ1-2,TGTGCCAGCGGTGAAGGGGGGGCAGGGGCCTATGGCTACACCTTC,CASGEGGAGAYGYTF
TRBD1,NA,TRBV28,13,TRBJ1-4,TGTGCCAGCAGTCAACAGGGGCCCGAAAAACTGTTTTTT,CASSQQGPEKLFF
NA,NA,TRBV18,13,TRBJ1-1,TGTGCCAGCTCACCACGAACGGGGACTGAAGCTTTCTTT,CASSPRTGTEAFF
NA,NA,TRBV9,17,TRBJ2-1,TGTGCCAGCGGCCCGGTCGTCTATGCGGGGATGAACAATGAGCAGTTCTTC,CASGPVVYAGMNNEQFF
NA,NA,TRBV7-3,13,TRBJ1-1,TGTGCCAGCAGCTTATTCGAGAACACTGAAGCTTTCTTT,CASSLFENTEAFF
NA,NA,TRBV7-9,17,TRBJ2-1,TGTGCCAGCAGCTCCCCCCCTGGAGGGGGTTATTACAATGAGCAGTTCTTC,CASSSPPGGGYYNEQFF
NA,NA,TRBV5-5,13,TRBJ1-2,TGTGCCAGCAGCCCTGGACAGAACTATGGCTACACCTTC,CASSPGQNYGYTF
NA,NA,TRBV6-5,14,TRBJ2-7,TGTGCCAGCAGTTACTCGAGGGGGGACAACGAGCAGTACTTC,CASSYSRGDNEQYF
TRBD1,NA,TRBV7-2,14,TRBJ2-2,TGTGCCAGCAGCTTAGAGGGGGCCGGCGGGGAGCTGTTTTTT,CASSLEGAGGELFF
NA,once,TRBV13,15,TRBJ1-1,TGTGCCAGCAGCTTATTCGGACAAACGAACACTGAAGCTTTCTTT,CASSLFGQTNTEAFF
NA,NA,TRBV20-1,11,TRBJ1-2,TGCAGTGCTAGGCGCCCTGGGGACTACACCTTC,CSARRPGDYTF
TRBD1,NA,TRBV2,18,TRBJ1-2,TGTGCCAGCAGCCCGGGACAGGGGGGCCTCTCAGCTAACTATGGCTACACCTTC,CASSPGQGGLSANYGYTF
NA,NA,TRBV30,12,TRBJ1-2,TGTGCCTGGGCCACAGGAAACTATGGCTACACCTTC,CAWATGNYGYTF
TRBD1,NA,TRBV18,15,TRBJ1-1,TGTGCCAGCTCACCAGCTACAGGGGCAAGTACTGAAGCTTTCTTT,CASSPATGASTEAFF
NA,NA,TRBV10-3,12,TRBJ1-1,TGTGCCATCAGTGACGATGTTCCAGAAGCTTTCTTT,CAISDDVPEAFF
NA,NA,TRBV5-4,16,TRBJ2-7,TGTGCCAGCAGCTCGGGTGGAGGAGTTAAAGGCTACGAGCAGTACTTC,CASSSGGGVKGYEQYF
NA,NA,TRBV4-1,17,TRBJ2-6,TGCGCCAGCAGCCAAGTTCAAAACGTACCTGGGGCCAACGTCCTGACTTTC,CASSQVQNVPGANVLTF
TRBD1,NA,TRBV27,13,TRBJ2-7,TGTGCCAGCGCACGGGACAGGGGTTACGAGCAGTACTTC,CASARDRGYEQYF
NA,NA,TRBV2,14,TRBJ1-2,TGTGCCAGCAGTGCTTGGACAAACAACTATGGCTACACCTTC,CASSAWTNNYGYTF
TRBD1,NA,TRBV9,15,TRBJ1-2,TGTGCCAGCAGCGAGCAGGGACAGAACATCTATGGCTACACCTTC,CASSEQGQNIYGYTF
NA,NA,TRBV20-1,10,TRBJ2-1,TGCAGTGCCCTTTCCAATGAGCAGTTCTTC,CSALSNEQFF
NA,NA,TRBV5-1,14,TRBJ2-5,TGCGCCAGCAGCAACCCCAGTGGCGGGGAGACCCAGTACTTC,CASSNPSGGETQYF
TRBD1,NA,TRBV14,16,TRBJ2-3,TGTGCCAGCAGCACGGGGACAGTGGGGGGCACAGATACGCAGTATTTT,CASSTGTVGGTDTQYF
NA,NA,TRBV7-7,12,TRBJ2-1,TGTGCCAGCAGCGCGGAGGGGGATGAGCAGTTCTTC,CASSAEGDEQFF
NA,NA,TRBV7-6,16,TRBJ2-3,TGTGCCAGCAGCTTAGGACCCCCGGGAAGTACAGATACGCAGTATTTT,CASSLGPPGSTDTQYF
TRBD2,NA,TRBV19,17,TRBJ2-3,TGTGCCAGTAGTATACCCCGCGGAGCGGGAGGCACAGATACGCAGTATTTT,CASSIPRGAGGTDTQYF
TRBD2,NA,TRBV5-1,15,TRBJ2-7,TGCGCCAGCAGCCCCGGACTAGCGACCTCCTACGAGCAGTACTTC,CASSPGLATSYEQYF
NA,NA,TRBV2,12,TRBJ2-1,TGTGCCAGCAGGGATTCGCTTACTGAGCAGTTCTTC,CASRDSLTEQFF
NA,NA,TRBV9,14,TRBJ2-3,TGTGCCAGCACGCGGACGGCAGGGGAGGATACGCAGTATTTT,CASTRTAGEDTQYF
NA,NA,TRBV6-4,15,TRBJ2-5,TGTGCCAGCAGTGACGAACATGAGTACCAAGAGACCCAGTACTTC,CASSDEHEYQETQYF
NA,NA,TRBV18,16,TRBJ1-1,TGTGCCAGCTCACCACCACGGATCGCACAGAACACTGAAGCTTTCTTT,CASSPPRIAQNTEAFF
TRBD2,NA,TRBV30,15,TRBJ2-1,TGTGCCTGGAGTGTTTCCACTAGCGGGAGAGGTGAGCAGTTCTTC,CAWSVSTSGRGEQFF
TRBD1,NA,TRBV6-6,13,TRBJ1-1,TGTGCCAGCTCGGGACAGATGAACACTGAAGCTTTCTTT,CASSGQMNTEAFF
NA,once,TRBV28,12,TRBJ1-5,TGTGCCAGCAGGGGCGGGGTCAAGCCCCAGCATTTT,CASRGGVKPQHF
NA,NA,TRBV19,14,TRBJ1-4,TGTGCCAGTAGTATCTCACCCACCTATGAAAAACTGTTTTTT,CASSISPTYEKLFF
NA,few,TRBV7-9,15,TRBJ1-5,TGTGCCAGCAGCTTAGGAGCGGGGGGCTGGCAGCCCCAGCATTTT,CASSLGAGGWQPQHF
NA,NA,TRBV20-1,11,TRBJ2-1,TGCAGTGCAGCCAGAAGAGACTCTCAGTTCTTC,CSAARRDSQFF
NA,NA,TRBV9,15,TRBJ2-7,TGTGCCAGCAGCGTAGGGGTTCAGCTGACCTACGAGCAGTACTTC,CASSVGVQLTYEQYF
NA,NA,TRBV19,11,TRBJ1-1,TGTGCCAGTACAGGGTACACTGAAGCTTTCTTT,CASTGYTEAFF